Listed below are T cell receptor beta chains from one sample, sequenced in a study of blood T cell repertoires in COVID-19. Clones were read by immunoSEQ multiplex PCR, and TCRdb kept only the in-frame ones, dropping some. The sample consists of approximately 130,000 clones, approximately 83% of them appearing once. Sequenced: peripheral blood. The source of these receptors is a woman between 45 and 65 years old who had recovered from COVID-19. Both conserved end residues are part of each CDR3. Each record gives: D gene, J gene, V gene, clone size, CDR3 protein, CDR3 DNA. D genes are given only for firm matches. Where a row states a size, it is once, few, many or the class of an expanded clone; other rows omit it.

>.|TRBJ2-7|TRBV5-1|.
CASSSLGDIGQYF
TGCGCCAGCAGCTCCCTGGGGGACATCGGGCAGTACTTC
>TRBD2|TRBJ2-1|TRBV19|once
CASNNYGWASGRGEQFF
TGTGCCAGTAACAATTACGGTTGGGCTAGCGGGAGGGGAGAGCAGTTCTTC
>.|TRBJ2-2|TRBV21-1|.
CASSKERPLQGNTGELFF
TGTGCCAGCAGCAAAGAAAGGCCTTTACAGGGGAACACCGGGGAGCTGTTTTTT
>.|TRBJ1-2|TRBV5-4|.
CASSLAREGGYTF
TGTGCCAGCAGCTTGGCCCGGGAGGGCGGCTACACCTTC
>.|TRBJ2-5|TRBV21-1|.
CASSRGQAIPETQYF
TGTGCCAGCAGCAGAGGACAAGCGATCCCAGAGACCCAGTACTTC
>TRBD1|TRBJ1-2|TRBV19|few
CASSDKDRVEVRGYTF
TGTGCCAGTAGTGACAAAGACAGGGTAGAAGTACGTGGCTACACCTTC
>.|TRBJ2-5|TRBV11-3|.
CASSQTGPQETQYF
TGTGCCAGCAGCCAGACAGGACCCCAAGAGACCCAGTACTTC
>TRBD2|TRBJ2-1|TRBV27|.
CASSYGTSGRREQFF
TGTGCCAGCAGTTACGGGACTAGCGGGAGGAGGGAGCAGTTCTTC
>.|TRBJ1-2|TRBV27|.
CASSTPRLSGYTF
TGTGCCAGCTCTACCCCACGACTTTCGGGCTACACCTTC
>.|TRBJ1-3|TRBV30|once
CAWKRRNSGNTIYF
TGTGCCTGGAAGAGGCGAAACTCTGGAAACACCATATATTTT
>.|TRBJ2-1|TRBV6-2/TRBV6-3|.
CASSYPLDLRNEQFF
TGTGCCAGCAGTTACCCTCTAGATCTTCGCAATGAGCAGTTCTTC
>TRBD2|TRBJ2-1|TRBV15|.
CATSRDKGLAWNEQFF
TGTGCCACCAGCAGAGATAAAGGACTAGCGTGGAATGAGCAGTTCTTC
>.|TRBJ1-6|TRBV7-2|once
CASSLVGGSYNSPLHF
TGTGCCAGCAGCTTAGTGGGGGGTTCCTATAATTCACCCCTCCACTTT
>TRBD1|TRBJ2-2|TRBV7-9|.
CASSPRQGRNTGELFF
TGTGCCAGCAGCCCGAGACAGGGGAGGAACACCGGGGAGCTGTTTTTT
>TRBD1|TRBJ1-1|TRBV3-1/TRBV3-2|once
CASSRQQGDKTEAFF
TGTGCCAGCAGCCGGCAACAGGGGGATAAGACTGAAGCTTTCTTT
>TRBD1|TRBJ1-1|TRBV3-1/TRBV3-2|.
CASTDRAMNTEAFF
TGTGCCAGCACGGACAGGGCCATGAACACTGAAGCTTTCTTT
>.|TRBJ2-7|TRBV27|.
CASSRQLRGFREQYF
TGTGCCAGCAGTCGACAGCTAAGGGGGTTTCGGGAGCAGTACTTC
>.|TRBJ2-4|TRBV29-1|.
CSVAEGAGNIQYF
TGCAGCGTGGCCGAGGGTGCGGGAAACATTCAGTACTTC
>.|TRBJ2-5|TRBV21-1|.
CASSKALIGQGVDKETQYF
TGTGCCAGCAGCAAAGCGCTAATCGGACAGGGGGTTGACAAAGAGACCCAGTACTTC
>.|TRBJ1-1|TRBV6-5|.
CASNPQLNTEAFF
TGTGCCAGCAATCCACAATTGAACACTGAAGCTTTCTTT
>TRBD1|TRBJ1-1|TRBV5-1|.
CATKGTENTEAFF
TGCGCCACCAAAGGGACAGAGAACACTGAAGCTTTCTTT
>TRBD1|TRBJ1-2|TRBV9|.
CASSDSGTGNYGYTF
TGTGCCAGCAGCGACTCCGGGACAGGGAACTATGGCTACACCTTC
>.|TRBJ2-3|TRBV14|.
CASSPVGGGGTDTQYF
TGTGCCAGCAGCCCGGTGGGGGGGGGCGGCACAGATACGCAGTATTTT
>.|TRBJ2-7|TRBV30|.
CAWTQRRLGGYEQYF
TGTGCCTGGACCCAAAGGAGGCTAGGGGGCTACGAGCAGTACTTC
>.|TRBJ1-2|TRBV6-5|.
CTSSYGSYYGYTF
TGTACCAGCAGTTACGGCAGTTACTATGGCTACACCTTC
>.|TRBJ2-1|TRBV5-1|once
CASSLDWRPYNEQFF
TGCGCCAGCAGCTTGGACTGGAGGCCCTACAATGAGCAGTTCTTC
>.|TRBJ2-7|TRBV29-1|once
CSVGAGITYEQYF
TGCAGCGTTGGGGCAGGAATCACCTACGAGCAGTACTTC
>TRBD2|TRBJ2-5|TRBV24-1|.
CATSDPSGSGETQYF
TGTGCCACCAGTGACCCTAGCGGGAGTGGAGAGACCCAGTACTTC
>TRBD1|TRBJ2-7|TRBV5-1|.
CASSPQGVTTAYEQYF
TGCGCCAGCAGTCCACAGGGGGTCACAACCGCCTACGAGCAGTACTTC
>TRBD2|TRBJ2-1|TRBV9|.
CASSVSSGTYNEQFF
TGTGCCAGCAGCGTCTCTAGCGGGACCTACAATGAGCAGTTCTTC
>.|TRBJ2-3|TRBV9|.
CASSVGANWADTQYF
TGTGCCAGCAGCGTAGGGGCCAACTGGGCGGATACGCAGTATTTT
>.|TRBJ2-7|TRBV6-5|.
CASREPSYEQYF
TGTGCCAGCAGGGAGCCTAGCTACGAGCAGTACTTC
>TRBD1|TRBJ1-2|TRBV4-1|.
CASSQVYVRGNYYGYTF
TGCGCCAGCAGCCAAGTCTACGTCAGGGGGAACTACTATGGCTACACCTTC
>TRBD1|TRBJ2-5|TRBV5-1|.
CASSSGTGRETQYF
TGCGCCAGCAGCTCGGGGACAGGGAGAGAGACCCAGTACTTC
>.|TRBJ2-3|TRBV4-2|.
CASSQDLAHKATDTQYF
TGTGCCAGCAGCCAAGATCTAGCTCATAAGGCGACAGATACGCAGTATTTT
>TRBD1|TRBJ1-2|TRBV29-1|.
CSVVGTGGDYGYTF
TGCAGCGTGGTTGGGACAGGGGGCGACTATGGCTACACCTTC
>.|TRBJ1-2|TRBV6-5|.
CASRPGQRGYTF
TGTGCCAGCAGGCCAGGGCAGCGAGGCTACACCTTC
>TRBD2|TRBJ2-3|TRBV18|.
CASSPWEGSTDTQYF
TGTGCCAGCTCACCGTGGGAGGGGAGCACAGATACGCAGTATTTT
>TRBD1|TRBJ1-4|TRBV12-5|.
CASAIQGAREKLFF
TGTGCTAGTGCCATACAGGGGGCGCGGGAAAAACTGTTTTTT
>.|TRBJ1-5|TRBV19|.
CASSIGRATRGNQPQHF
TGTGCCAGTAGTATAGGAAGGGCCACCAGGGGCAATCAGCCCCAGCATTTT
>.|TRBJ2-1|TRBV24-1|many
CATSDPRGSGNEQFF
TGTGCCACCAGTGATCCCCGTGGTAGCGGCAATGAGCAGTTCTTC
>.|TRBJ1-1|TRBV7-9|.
CASDRYTEAFF
TGTGCCAGTGACAGATACACTGAAGCTTTCTTT
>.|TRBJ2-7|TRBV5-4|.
CASRPHPQGAYEQYF
TGTGCCAGCAGACCCCACCCTCAGGGTGCCTACGAGCAGTACTTC
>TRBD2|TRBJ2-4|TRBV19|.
CASSKGLAGGLSKNIQYF
TGTGCCAGTAGTAAGGGACTAGCGGGAGGGCTATCCAAAAACATTCAGTACTTC
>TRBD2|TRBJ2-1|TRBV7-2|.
CASSLDTGLAGNEQFF
TGTGCCAGCAGCTTAGACACGGGACTAGCGGGAAATGAGCAGTTCTTC
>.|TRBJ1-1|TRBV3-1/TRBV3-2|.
CASSQEAARATWGAFF
TGTGCCAGCAGCCAAGAGGCTGCCAGGGCGACGTGGGGAGCTTTCTTT
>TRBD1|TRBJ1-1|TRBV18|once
CASSHGTGEAFF
TGTGCCAGCTCGCACGGGACAGGGGAAGCTTTCTTT
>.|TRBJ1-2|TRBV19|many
CASSIASYGYTF
TGTGCCAGTAGTATTGCCAGCTATGGCTACACCTTC
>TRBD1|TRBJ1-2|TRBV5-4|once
CASADRDSESYTF
TGTGCCAGCGCTGACAGGGACAGTGAGAGCTACACCTTC
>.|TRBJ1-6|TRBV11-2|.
CASSSFRAGGGKDSPLHF
TGTGCCAGCAGCTCATTTAGGGCTGGGGGGGGGAAGGATTCACCCCTCCACTTT
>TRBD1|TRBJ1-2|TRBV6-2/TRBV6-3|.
CASSYEGAYGYTF
TGTGCCAGCAGTTACGAGGGGGCGTATGGCTACACCTTC
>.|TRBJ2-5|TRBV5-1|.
CASSFGETQYF
TGCGCCAGCAGCTTCGGTGAGACCCAGTACTTC
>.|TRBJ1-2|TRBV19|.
CASSSPGALIGGYTF
TGTGCCAGTAGTTCGCCAGGGGCCCTCATCGGAGGCTACACCTTC
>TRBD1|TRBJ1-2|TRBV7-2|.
CASSIGTAYGYTF
TGTGCCAGCAGCATTGGGACAGCCTATGGCTACACCTTC
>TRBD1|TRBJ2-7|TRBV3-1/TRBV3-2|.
CASSPRHRDRGYEQYF
TGTGCCAGCAGCCCACGCCACCGGGACAGGGGTTACGAGCAGTACTTC
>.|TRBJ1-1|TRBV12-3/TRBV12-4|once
CASSLGAGLFAFF
TGTGCCAGCAGTTTAGGGGCCGGATTGTTCGCTTTCTTT